These 3 T cell receptor beta chains originate from one sample sequenced in a study of T-cell reconstitution after alpha-beta-depleted transplantation in children. Library preparation (for TCRbeta) was performed with unique molecular identifiers. TCRdb recomputed calls from the PCR reads with MiXCR, one row per CDR3 protein. The data hold approximately 590,000 distinct CDR3 sequences, with 8% to 11% observed a single time. Here the sequenced sample was PBMCs from the stem cell graft donor, taken from the stem cell graft. The origin of the receptors is a human donor who donated a stem cell graft to a child with acute myeloid leukemia.

This clonotype was seen at least ten times. The chain employs TRBV20-1 and TRBJ2-7, with D unclear. The CDR3 totals 13 residues. From germline, CDR1 is DFQATT and CDR2 SNEGSKA (reference sequence). The V end lost 1 base, the J end lost 4 bases, and 11 bases lay between the germline ends. CDR3 sequence: CSARGGHDYEQYF. The CDR3 DNA reads as TGCAGTGCTAGAGGAGGTCACGATTACGAGCAGTACTTC.

The V gene is TRBV10-3, the J gene TRBJ2-7; D remains ambiguous. The V gene lost 7 bases and the J gene lost 5 bases, with 3 bases spanning the gap. The CDR3 extends over 9 amino acids. CDR1 is ENHRY, CDR2 SYGVKD, per germline. CDR3 DNA: TGTGCCATCAAAAACGAGCAGTACTTC. Residues: CAIKNEQYF.

This clonotype was seen ten or more times. V and J are TRBV29-1 and TRBJ2-7, with a weak D call TRBD2 (5 bases). Germline loops: CDR1 SQVTM, CDR2 ANQGSEA. The CDR3 totals 13 residues. Trimming pared 6 bases from V and 0 bases from J, leaving 12 bases between. CDR3: CSVLLRDSYEQYF. CDR3 DNA sequence: TGCAGCGTCCTACTCCGGGACTCCTACGAGCAGTACTTC.